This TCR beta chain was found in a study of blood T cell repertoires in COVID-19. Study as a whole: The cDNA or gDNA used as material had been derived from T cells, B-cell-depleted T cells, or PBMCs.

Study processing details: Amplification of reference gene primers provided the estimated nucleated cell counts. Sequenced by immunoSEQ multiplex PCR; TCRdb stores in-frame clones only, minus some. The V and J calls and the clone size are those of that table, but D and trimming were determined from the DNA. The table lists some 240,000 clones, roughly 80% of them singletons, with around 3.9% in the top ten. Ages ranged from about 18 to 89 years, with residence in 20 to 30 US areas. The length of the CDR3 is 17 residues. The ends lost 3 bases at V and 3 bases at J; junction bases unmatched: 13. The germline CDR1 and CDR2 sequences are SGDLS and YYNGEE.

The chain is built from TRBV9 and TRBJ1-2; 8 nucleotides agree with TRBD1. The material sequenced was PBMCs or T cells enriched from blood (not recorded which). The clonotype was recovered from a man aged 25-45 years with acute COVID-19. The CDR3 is CASSADQTGERDYGYTF. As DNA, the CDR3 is TGTGCCAGCAGCGCAGACCAGACAGGGGAGCGTGACTATGGCTACACCTTC.